The entry below gives a single T cell receptor beta chain sequence along with its context. The target antigen is unknown. In this CDR3 the conserved last residue, phenylalanine or tryptophan, is missing, so a read error is likely. This entry comes from a study of T-cell reconstitution after alpha-beta-depleted transplantation in children. The CDR3 loop spans 12 amino acids. Trimming took 0 bases from V and 10 from J, leaving 10 bases between them. CDR1 and CDR2 from the germline V gene are SGHRS and YFSETQ. Construction of the TCRbeta library involved unique molecular identifiers. TCRdb reprocessed the PCR reads with MiXCR, giving one entry per CDR3 protein. This sample carries approximately 240,000 distinct CDR3 sequences, roughly a tenth of them seen once, and the ten largest clones take over 25%. General study findings and limits: Newly produced T cells mostly provided counts and TCRbeta diversity after one year, as hyperexpanded clones declined. Reportedly, alpha-beta T cells present about two months post-transplant originated from several hundred expanded clones of graft origin. Where some patients showed high TCRbeta diversity at day 60, it came from recipient T cells and thymic progenitors that had survived.

The source is a child in the first two years of life with acute myeloid leukemia, due to receive a stem cell transplant. The material was PBMCs, obtained before TCRalphabeta/CD19-depleted stem cell transplant. V gene TRBV5-1 combines with J gene TRBJ1-2; unclear D gene. In DNA, the CDR3 is TGCGCCAGCAGCTTGGAAAAGGGTGACTACACCTCC. Protein: CASSLEKGDYTS.